The clone carrying this TCR beta chain was seen ten or more times. The data are from a study of T cells in Graves' hyperthyroidism and ophthalmopathy. Overall study context: It was at initial diagnosis, before any treatment, that peripheral blood was collected.

The source material, RNA transcripts, was used to amplify TCR beta CDR3 regions. First-round RT-PCR targeting the TCR CDR3 was performed with the HTBI primer set. TCRdb re-analysed the multiplex PCR reads in MiXCR, keeping a single row per CDR3 protein. The table has around 520,000 distinct CDR3 sequences, around 15% seen once. The sequence was collected from a woman in her late teens or twenties with Graves' hyperthyroidism. Sequencing was performed on blood.

The CDR3 loop is CATSHTGTSSRDEQFF. The DNA of the CDR3 is TGTGCCACCAGCCATACCGGGACCTCCTCGCGCGATGAGCAGTTCTTC. The V gene is TRBV24-1, the J gene TRBJ2-1; TRBD1 or TRBD2 may be the D gene (5 bases each). V was pared by 7 bases and J by 8 bases, with 23 bases between. Germline V gene data show CDR1 as KGHDR and CDR2 as SFDVKD. CDR3 length: 16 amino acids.